The 14 T cell receptor beta chains below come from one sample, sequenced in a study of blood T cell repertoires in COVID-19. Clones were read by immunoSEQ multiplex PCR, and TCRdb kept only the in-frame ones, dropping some. The table has about 110,000 clones, 65% to 90% seen once. The sequencing input was peripheral blood. The receptor source for this set is a man older than 75 with acute or convalescent COVID-19.

CDR3 residues: CASSPGSPPASGVYNEQFF. The CDR3 nucleotides are TGTGCCAGCAGCCCCGGAAGCCCCCCGGCTAGCGGGGTCTACAATGAGCAGTTCTTC. The rearrangement links TRBV5-5 to TRBJ2-1; 9 bases are shared with TRBD2. Germline V gives CDR1 SGHKS, CDR2 YYEKEE (reference sequence). V shed 4 bases, J shed 3 bases, and the junction held 17 bases outside the gene matches. The CDR3 covers 19 residues. Supplemented by reference TRBV5-5 and TRBJ2-1, the full variable domain reads DAGVTQSPTHLIKTRGQQVTLRCSPISGHKSVSWYQQVLGQGPQFIFQYYEKEERGRGNFPDRFSARQFPNYSSELNVNALLLGDSALYLCASSPGSPPASGVYNEQFFGPGTRLTVL.

The chain is built from TRBV10-3 and TRBJ2-2; TRBD1 agrees at 9 bases. The length of the CDR3 is 14 residues. Trimming removed 10 bases from V and 5 bases from J; junction bases left unmatched: 8. Germline lookup yields CDR1 ENHRY and CDR2 SYGVKD. CDR3 DNA sequence: TGTGCCAGCACGTCCGGGACAGGGACCGGGGAGCTGTTTTTT. This sequence encodes CASTSGTGTGELFF.

CDR3 region: CASSPRGTSGSNEQFF. CDR3 sequence (DNA): TGTGCCAGCAGCCCCCGGGGGACTAGCGGGAGTAATGAGCAGTTCTTC. The chain recombines TRBV3-1 (or the pseudogene TRBV3-2) with TRBJ2-1; 14 bases agree with TRBD2. With 4 bases clipped from V and 7 bases from J, the junction kept 6 bases outside the gene matches. Per the germline V gene, CDR1 is LGHDT and CDR2 is YNNKEL (reference sequence). This CDR3 has 16 amino acids.

The chain couples TRBV24-1 to TRBJ2-3; D gene unclear. Trimming took off 1 base at V and 8 bases at J, with 3 bases between the two ends. The CDR3 spans 11 residues. Germline CDR1 KGHDR, CDR2 SFDVKD. The DNA of the CDR3 is TGTGCCACCAGTGATTTCCTTACGCAGTATTTT. Translated: CATSDFLTQYF.

The chain couples TRBV3-1 (or the pseudogene TRBV3-2) to TRBJ1-6, with a weak D call TRBD1 (5 bases). Trimming took 1 base from V and 8 from J, leaving 12 bases between them. This CDR3 spans 15 amino acids. Germline V lookup: CDR1 LGHDT, CDR2 YNNKEL (reference sequence). The DNA for the CDR3 is TGTGCCAGCAGCCAAGGAGCTTCGGGGGATTCACCCCTCCACTTT. Translating it yields CASSQGASGDSPLHF.

The chain is built from TRBV7-2 and TRBJ1-4; the match to TRBD1 covers 10 bases. The ends lost 3 bases at V and 8 bases at J; junction bases unmatched: 9. This CDR3 contains 16 residues. Germline CDR1 and CDR2: SGHTA and FQGNSA. CDR3 DNA: TGTGCCAGCAGCTTGGGACAGGGGATTATCGGGGAAAAACTGTTTTTT. It translates to CASSLGQGIIGEKLFF. Full variable domain (outside the CDR3, taken from reference TRBV7-2 and TRBJ1-4): GAGVSQSPSNKVTEKGKDVELRCDPISGHTALYWYRQSLGQGLEFLIYFQGNSAPDKSGLPSDRFSAERTGGSVSTLTIQRTQQEDSAVYLCASSLGQGIIGEKLFFGSGTQLSVL.

The chain recombines TRBV19 with TRBJ2-6; D is perhaps TRBD1 (6 bases). The CDR3 is 18 amino acids. CDR1 is LNHDA and CDR2 is SQIVND in the germline V gene (reference sequence). The V end was cut by 3 bases, the J end by 1 base, with 16 bases between. CDR3 sequence (DNA): TGTGCCAGTAGTATTCGCCACAGGGAAAAGTCTGGGGCCAACGTCCTGACTTTC. It codes for CASSIRHREKSGANVLTF.

The chain employs TRBV27 and TRBJ1-5; 8 nucleotides agree with TRBD1. Trimming removed 8 bases from V and 3 bases from J; junction bases left unmatched: 3. Germline lookup yields CDR1 MNHEY and CDR2 SMNVEV (reference sequence). This CDR3 contains 13 residues. Here the CDR3 DNA reads TGTGCCAGCTGCAGGGGGCTCAATCAGCCCCAGCATTTT. Its protein product is CASCRGLNQPQHF.

The chain employs TRBV24-1 and TRBJ2-1; maybe TRBD1 (6 bases). CDR3 length: 12 residues. CDR1 and CDR2 (germline): KGHDR, SFDVKD. V lost 7 bases, J lost 7 bases, and 10 bases lay in between. The CDR3 DNA reads TGTGCCACCAGGGGGGCAGGAAATGAGCAGTTCTTC. Its protein product is CATRGAGNEQFF.

The CDR3 is CASSLRTSGGGELFF. In nucleotides, the CDR3 is TGTGCCAGCAGCCTAAGGACTAGTGGGGGCGGGGAGCTGTTTTTT. The chain employs TRBV9 and TRBJ2-2; 7 nucleotides align to TRBD2. Germline loops: CDR1 SGDLS, CDR2 YYNGEE. The V and J ends lost 4 bases and 7 bases, in that order; junction bases with no gene match: 10. This CDR3 is built from 15 residues.

This clone has just one count. The chain employs TRBV19 and TRBJ1-5; perhaps TRBD1 as D (5 bases). Between the trimmed V and J ends, which lost 3 bases and 5 bases, there was a span of 14 bases. Looked up from germline, CDR1 is LNHDA and CDR2 is SQIVND (reference sequence). CDR3 length: 15 amino acids. CDR3 bases: TGTGCCAGTAGTATGTCACAGGTTATCGATCAGCCCCAGCATTTT. Its translation: CASSMSQVIDQPQHF.

This chain joins TRBV15 and TRBJ2-1; a weak D match, TRBD2 (6 bases). With 1 base removed from V and 7 bases from J, the gap between germline ends came to 11 bases. The CDR3 has 14 residues. The germline V gene has CDR1 LNHNV and CDR2 YYDKDF (reference sequence). Here the CDR3 reads CATSRAREYNEQFF. The CDR3, as DNA: TGTGCCACCAGCAGAGCACGGGAGTATAATGAGCAGTTCTTC.

This clone was counted only a few times. The chain employs TRBV6-5 and TRBJ1-5; 8 bases match TRBD1. Germline V gene data show CDR1 as MNHEY and CDR2 as SVGAGI. The V gene end was trimmed by 5 bases and the J gene end by 2 bases; junction bases not matched to a gene: 2. This CDR3 comprises 14 residues. CDR3 bases: TGTGCCAGCAGTCTACAGGGGGGCAATCAGCCCCAGCATTTT. As protein: CASSLQGGNQPQHF.

The gene calls are TRBV15 and TRBJ1-5; 9 bases are shared with TRBD1. CDR1 is LNHNV and CDR2 is YYDKDF in the germline V gene (reference sequence). The CDR3 covers 17 residues. With V trimmed by 3 bases and J by 6 bases, 12 bases remained unmatched. Here the CDR3 DNA reads TGTGCCACCAGCAGGTTCCCGACAGGGGGGGTAGGTCAGCCCCAGCATTTT. Encoded protein: CATSRFPTGGVGQPQHF. Using reference TRBV15 and TRBJ1-5 for the parts outside the CDR3, the full variable domain is DAMVIQNPRYQVTQFGKPVTLSCSQTLNHNVMYWYQQKSSQAPKLLFHYYDKDFNNEADTPDNFQSRRPNTSFCFLDIRSPGLGDTAMYLCATSRFPTGGVGQPQHFGDGTRLSIL.